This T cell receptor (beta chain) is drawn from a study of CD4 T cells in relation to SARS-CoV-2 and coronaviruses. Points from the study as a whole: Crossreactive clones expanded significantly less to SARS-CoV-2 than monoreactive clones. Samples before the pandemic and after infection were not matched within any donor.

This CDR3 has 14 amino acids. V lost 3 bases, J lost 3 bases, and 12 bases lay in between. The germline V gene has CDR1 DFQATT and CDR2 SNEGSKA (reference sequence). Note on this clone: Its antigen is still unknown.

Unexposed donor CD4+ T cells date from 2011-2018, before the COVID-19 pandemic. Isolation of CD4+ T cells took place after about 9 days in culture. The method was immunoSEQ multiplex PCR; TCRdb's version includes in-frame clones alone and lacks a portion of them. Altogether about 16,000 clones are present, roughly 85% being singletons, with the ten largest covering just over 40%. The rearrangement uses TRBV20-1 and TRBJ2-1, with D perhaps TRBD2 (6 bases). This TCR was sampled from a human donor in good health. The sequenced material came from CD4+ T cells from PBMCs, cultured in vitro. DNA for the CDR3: TGCAGTGCTAGTTCGGGCGGGGACTACAATGAGCAGTTCTTC. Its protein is CSASSGGDYNEQFF.